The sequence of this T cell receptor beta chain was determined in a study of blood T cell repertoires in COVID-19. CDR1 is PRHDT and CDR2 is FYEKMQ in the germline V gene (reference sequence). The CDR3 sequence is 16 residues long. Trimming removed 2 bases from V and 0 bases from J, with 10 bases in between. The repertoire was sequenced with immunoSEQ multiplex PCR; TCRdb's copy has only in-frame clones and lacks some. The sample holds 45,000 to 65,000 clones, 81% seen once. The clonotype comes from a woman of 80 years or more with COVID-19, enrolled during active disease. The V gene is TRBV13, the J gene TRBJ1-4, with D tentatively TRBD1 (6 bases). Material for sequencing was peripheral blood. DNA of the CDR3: TGTGCCAGCAGCTTAAAACAGGGTCCAACTAATGAAAAACTGTTTTTT. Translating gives CASSLKQGPTNEKLFF.